This is a list of T cell receptor beta chains from one sample in a study of CD8 T cells in Susac syndrome. MiXCR was run by TCRdb on the immunoSEQ multiplex PCR reads, yielding one entry per CDR3 protein. This sample carries about 160,000 distinct CDR3 sequences, roughly 95% of them seen once, and the ten largest clones take around 0.12%. The sequencing input was CD4+ T cells from PBMCs. Every receptor here comes from a human donor with Susac syndrome. CDR3s include the opening cysteine and the closing phenylalanine or tryptophan. A D gene is named only where the DNA matches it firmly. Only part of the rows carry a size: once, few, many, or a class if the clone is expanded.

.	.	TRBV6-1	TRBJ2-1	TGTGCCAGCAGTCAAGTGGGGGTGAGCTCCTACAATGAGCAGTTCTTC	CASSQVGVSSYNEQFF
once	.	TRBV20-1	TRBJ2-4	TGCAGTGCTAGACCACCGGGGGAGAACATTCAGTACTTC	CSARPPGENIQYF
.	.	TRBV20-1	TRBJ1-2	TGCAGTGCTAGGGAACAAACAGGTGTCTATGGCTACACCTTC	CSAREQTGVYGYTF
.	TRBD2	TRBV20-1	TRBJ2-7	TGCAGTGCTCTTCTCACTACCGGGACTAGCGGGAGATACGAGCAGTACTTC	CSALLTTGTSGRYEQYF
few	.	TRBV24-1	TRBJ1-1	TGTGCCACCTCCGGAGGAGACACTGAAGCTTTCTTT	CATSGGDTEAFF
.	.	TRBV23-1	TRBJ1-5	TGCGCCAGCAGACACCATGGACTCAATCAGCCCCAGCATTTT	CASRHHGLNQPQHF
.	.	TRBV28	TRBJ1-5	TGTGCCAGCAGTTTGGCCAATCAGCCCCAGCATTTT	CASSLANQPQHF
.	.	TRBV7-2	TRBJ2-7	TGTGCCAGCAGCTTCCGACACGAGCAGTACTTC	CASSFRHEQYF
.	.	TRBV6-2/TRBV6-3	TRBJ1-5	TGTGCCAGCAACAACCGGGATAGCAATCAGCCCCAGCATTTT	CASNNRDSNQPQHF
.	.	TRBV29-1	TRBJ2-3	TGCAGCGGCGGAGAGTCGTCAGGAGCGTATTTT	CSGGESSGAYF
.	TRBD2	TRBV30	TRBJ2-3	TGTGCCGCCCGTCGGGGGGAGGGTACAGATACGCAGTATTTT	CAARRGEGTDTQYF
.	.	TRBV28	TRBJ2-7	TGTGCCAGCAGTCCCGCAGCTGAGGGCCCGAGGGAGCAGTACTTC	CASSPAAEGPREQYF
.	.	TRBV18	TRBJ2-5	TGTGCCAGCTCACCACTAGGTTTAGGAGACAGAGAGACCCAGTACTTC	CASSPLGLGDRETQYF
.	.	TRBV7-9	TRBJ2-7	TGTGCCAGCAGCGTGGAATACGAGCAGTACTTC	CASSVEYEQYF
.	.	TRBV6-5	TRBJ2-3	TGTGCCAGCAGAAAAAGCACAGATACGCAGTATTTT	CASRKSTDTQYF
.	.	TRBV5-1	TRBJ1-1	TGCGCCAGCAGCTTGGTAGGGGAGACTGAAGCTTTCTTT	CASSLVGETEAFF
.	.	TRBV3-1	TRBJ2-6	TGTGCCAGCAGCCCCACAGGGATGGGGGCCAACGTCCTGACTTTC	CASSPTGMGANVLTF
.	.	TRBV12-3/TRBV12-4	TRBJ2-4	TGTGCCAGCACTTTGGGCGGTTTCAGAAACATTCAGTACTTC	CASTLGGFRNIQYF
.	.	TRBV6-1	TRBJ1-1	TGTGCCAGCAGAACGCCGGGACAGAACACTGAAGCTTTCTTT	CASRTPGQNTEAFF
.	TRBD1	TRBV3-1	TRBJ1-1	TGTGCCAGCAGCGGCTTTACAGGGGTAGTTAGGACTGAAGCTTTCTTT	CASSGFTGVVRTEAFF
once	.	TRBV28	TRBJ2-7	TGTGCCAGCAGCCTGACGCAGGGGCCTGAGTACTTC	CASSLTQGPEYF
.	.	TRBV7-9	TRBJ1-6	TGTGCCAGCAGCTCGGATAATTCACCCCTCCACTTT	CASSSDNSPLHF
.	TRBD1	TRBV14	TRBJ1-6	TGTGCCAGCAGCCAACGGACAGGGTACTCACCCCTCCACTTT	CASSQRTGYSPLHF
.	.	TRBV9	TRBJ2-3	TGTGCCAGCAGCGGAGAGCGAGGCACAGATACGCAGTATTTT	CASSGERGTDTQYF
.	.	TRBV29-1	TRBJ1-1	TGCAGCGTTCAGATAGGGGGGAACACTGAAGCTTTCTTT	CSVQIGGNTEAFF
.	.	TRBV29-1	TRBJ1-2	TGCAGCGCAACCTCGTACAGGGATGGTTTGAAGGGCTACACCTTC	CSATSYRDGLKGYTF
.	.	TRBV6-2/TRBV6-3	TRBJ1-1	TGTGCCAGCAGTTACCAGGAGGTGAACACTGAAGCTTTCTTT	CASSYQEVNTEAFF
.	.	TRBV28	TRBJ2-5	TGTGCCAGCAGTTCAACCGCCCTGGGTACGGAGACCCAGTACTTC	CASSSTALGTETQYF
.	.	TRBV28	TRBJ2-1	TGTGCCAGCGACAGTAGGGGATCCTACAATGAGCAGTTCTTC	CASDSRGSYNEQFF
.	.	TRBV7-2	TRBJ2-3	TGTGCCAGCAGCCCCCGGACGGGTGTAGATACGCAGTATTTT	CASSPRTGVDTQYF
once	.	TRBV5-4	TRBJ2-2	TGTGCCAGCAGCTTTGGGACCTCGGCCGGGGAGCTGTTTTTT	CASSFGTSAGELFF
.	.	TRBV10-3	TRBJ2-1	TGTGCCATCAGTGAAACGGCTTATGGTGAGCAGTTCTTC	CAISETAYGEQFF
once	TRBD2	TRBV20-1	TRBJ2-1	TGCAGTGCTACGCGGACTAGCTCCTACAATGAGCAGTTCTTC	CSATRTSSYNEQFF
.	.	TRBV2	TRBJ1-2	TGTGCCAGCACCCCACCCCTCACGGGGCTGGATGGCTACACCTTC	CASTPPLTGLDGYTF
.	.	TRBV5-4	TRBJ1-1	TGTGCCAGCAGCTTGGAACAGGGGAACACTGAAGCTTTCTTT	CASSLEQGNTEAFF
once	TRBD2	TRBV29-1	TRBJ2-1	TGCAGCGGGGAGAGCGGGAGACTCTACAATGAGCAGTTCTTC	CSGESGRLYNEQFF
once	.	TRBV28	TRBJ2-2	TGTGCCAGCAGTAAAGCGGGACAACTGAACACCGGGGAGCTGTTTTTT	CASSKAGQLNTGELFF
.	TRBD2	TRBV9	TRBJ2-2	TGTGCCAGCAGCGGCCGGGGGGCGAACACCGGGGAGCTGTTTTTT	CASSGRGANTGELFF
.	TRBD2	TRBV6-6	TRBJ2-5	TGTGCCAGCAGTTACGGGACTAGCGGGGAGACCCAGTACTTC	CASSYGTSGETQYF
once	.	TRBV12-3/TRBV12-4	TRBJ2-3	TGTGCCAGCAGTTTCGGACAGGCGGGGGCCTCAGATACGCAGTATTTT	CASSFGQAGASDTQYF
few	.	TRBV3-1	TRBJ2-3	TGTGCCAGCAGCCAGGGCAGGGGCACAGATACGCAGTATTTT	CASSQGRGTDTQYF
.	.	TRBV30	TRBJ2-5	TGTGCCGGAGATCAGGGGAGCGGGACCCAGTACTTC	CAGDQGSGTQYF
.	TRBD1	TRBV29-1	TRBJ1-1	TGCAGCGCAAAAGGGGGCCCGAACACTGAAGCTTTCTTT	CSAKGGPNTEAFF
.	.	TRBV15	TRBJ1-4	TGTGCCACCAGCAGACAGGACAGCTCAGCACTGTTTTTT	CATSRQDSSALFF
.	.	TRBV7-3	TRBJ2-1	TGTGCCAGCAGCCAAGGGCCCAGCCCCAATGAGCAGTTCTTC	CASSQGPSPNEQFF
.	.	TRBV29-1	TRBJ1-5	TGCAGCGTTGAAGGGGAGAATCAGCCCCAGCATTTT	CSVEGENQPQHF
.	TRBD2	TRBV18	TRBJ2-5	TGTGCCAGCTCACCACGGCGGCTAGCGGGAGCCCAAGAGACCCAGTACTTC	CASSPRRLAGAQETQYF
.	.	TRBV24-1	TRBJ2-5	TGTGCCACCAGTGATACACGGACCTTACAAGAGACCCAGTACTTC	CATSDTRTLQETQYF
.	TRBD1	TRBV19	TRBJ1-5	TGTGCCAGTAGGGACAGGGGCAATCAGCCCCAGCATTTT	CASRDRGNQPQHF
.	.	TRBV29-1	TRBJ2-1	TGCAGCGTTGACGGACTACTAAGAGATGAGCAGTTCTTC	CSVDGLLRDEQFF
.	.	TRBV9	TRBJ1-1	TGTGCCAGCAGCGCCCAGGGTTGGGGTAACACTGAAGCTTTCTTT	CASSAQGWGNTEAFF
once	.	TRBV7-2	TRBJ1-1	TGTGCCAGCAGCTTCATCAACACTGAAGCTTTCTTT	CASSFINTEAFF
.	.	TRBV29-1	TRBJ2-1	TGCAGCACCTCGGAACGGGGGAAGCAGTTCTTC	CSTSERGKQFF
.	TRBD1	TRBV19	TRBJ1-5	TGTGCCAGCGGGGACAGGGTGGGACAGCCCCAGCATTTT	CASGDRVGQPQHF
.	.	TRBV3-1	TRBJ1-1	TGTGCCAGCAGCCAAGACCTCGTCCAGAACACTGAAGCTTTCTTT	CASSQDLVQNTEAFF